The next 9 T cell receptor beta chains were all read from a single sample in a study of cytomegalovirus exposure and HLA in healthy donors. The PCR was carried out with 60 Vbeta primers and 13 Jbeta primers. Sequencing used immunoSEQ multiplex PCR; TCRdb keeps in-frame clones, though not all of them. The sample yields around 150,000 clones, approximately 75% seen once. The material sequenced was PBMCs. The receptor set was obtained from a man aged 45 to 65 in good health and CMV-seropositive.

The V gene is TRBV25-1, the J gene TRBJ1-1; D possibly corresponds to TRBD1 (6 bases). V was shortened by 3 bases and J by 11 bases, with 22 bases between the two germline ends. In germline, CDR1 is MGHDK, CDR2 SYGVNS. The CDR3 contains 15 residues. The CDR3 spells CASSEDGTPGPVAFF. CDR3 sequence (DNA): TGTGCCAGCAGTGAGGACGGGACACCAGGGCCGGTGGCTTTCTTT. The full variable domain, with the rest looked up from reference TRBV25-1 and TRBJ1-1, is EADIYQTPRYLVIGTGKKITLECSQTMGHDKMYWYQQDPGMELHLIHYSYGVNSTEKGDLSSESTVSRIRTEHFPLTLESARPSHTSQYLCASSEDGTPGPVAFFGQGTRLTVV.

V is TRBV13 and J is TRBJ2-7; 11 nucleotides match TRBD2. The CDR3 spans 15 residues. CDR1 is PRHDT, CDR2 FYEKMQ, per germline (reference sequence). V shed 2 bases and J 3 bases; nucleotides not matched to a gene: 3. The CDR3 DNA reads as TGTGCCAGCAGCTTAAGGCTAGCGGGGGGCTACGAGCAGTACTTC. Translation gives CASSLRLAGGYEQYF.

V is TRBV15 and J is TRBJ2-1; D might be TRBD2 (6 bases). This CDR3 comprises 17 residues. The germline CDR1 and CDR2 sequences are LNHNV and YYDKDF (reference sequence). Trimming shortened V by 5 bases and J by 9 bases, and 26 bases separated the two germline ends. The DNA for the CDR3 is TGTGCCACCAGCGCCCGAAAGTCGCCGGGGGATAAGGGTGAGCAGTTCTTC. Its protein product is CATSARKSPGDKGEQFF. Variable domain in full (rest from reference TRBV15 and TRBJ2-1): DAMVIQNPRYQVTQFGKPVTLSCSQTLNHNVMYWYQQKSSQAPKLLFHYYDKDFNNEADTPDNFQSRRPNTSFCFLDIRSPGLGDTAMYLCATSARKSPGDKGEQFFGPGTRLTVL.

This chain's CDR3 is CASSVTGGGRYNEQFF. The CDR3 DNA sequence: TGTGCCAGCAGCGTCACAGGGGGCGGCAGGTACAATGAGCAGTTCTTC. This chain connects TRBV7-8 to TRBJ2-1, with 9 bases fitting TRBD1. CDR3 length: 16 residues. From germline, CDR1 is SGHVS and CDR2 FQNEAQ. With V trimmed by 5 bases and J by 4 bases, 9 bases remained unmatched.

Concerning this clone: An end of the junction differs from the germline gene, which may be a read error. CDR3 amino acids: CAGSRQPNSPLHF. For the CDR3, the DNA is TGTGCCGGCAGCCGACAGCCTAATTCACCCCTCCACTTT. The chain links TRBV14 to TRBJ1-6; TRBD1 is a possible D gene (5 bases). The length of the CDR3 is 13 residues. Looked up from germline, CDR1 is SGHDN and CDR2 is FVKESK.

The gene calls are TRBV6-1 and TRBJ2-7; 9 bases match TRBD2. Germline trimming cut 7 bases from V and 3 bases from J; bases unmatched to any gene: 10. CDR1 and CDR2 from the germline V gene are MNHNS and SASEGT. This CDR3 has 15 residues. In DNA, the CDR3 is TGTGCCAGCACCTCGTTAGCGGGGGATTTCTACGAGCAGTACTTC. It encodes CASTSLAGDFYEQYF.

The CDR3 DNA reads TGTGCCAGCGAAGACAGGGATCGAAACACCATATATTTT. Amino acids: CASEDRDRNTIYF. The chain couples TRBV9 to TRBJ1-3; 7 nucleotides match TRBD1. The CDR3 is 13 amino acids. V lost 7 bases and J lost 5; bases outside the gene matches: 6. Germline values: CDR1 SGDLS, CDR2 YYNGEE.

This chain connects TRBV5-5 to TRBJ2-3; D possibly corresponds to TRBD2 (6 bases). The CDR3 extends over 14 amino acids. Germline V CDR1 and CDR2: SGHKS, YYEKEE (reference sequence). Deletions cut 4 bases from V and 6 bases from J, with 15 bases between. The CDR3 sequence: CASSLGTPGDTQYF. CDR3 nucleotide sequence: TGTGCCAGCAGCCTCGGGACTCCGGGGGATACGCAGTATTTT.

This chain links TRBV5-1 with TRBJ2-3; D is possibly TRBD1 (5 bases). V lost 2 bases to trimming and J lost 5 bases, with 12 bases between them. The CDR3 consists of 14 residues. CDR1 SGHRS and CDR2 YFSETQ come from the germline V gene. In DNA, the CDR3 is TGCGCCAGCAGCTTACAGGCCCCTCAAGATACGCAGTATTTT. It yields the protein CASSLQAPQDTQYF.